The clone carrying this TCR beta chain was observed a handful of times. cDNA reverse transcribed from extracted RNA served as the sequencing template. Sequenced by immunoSEQ multiplex PCR; TCRdb stores in-frame clones only, minus some. This sample yields some 130,000 clones, of which around 49% are seen a single time; 18% belongs to the top ten. This specimen belongs to a study of CD8+ T cells in alopecia areata. PBMCs served as the source from which CD4+ and CD8+ T cells were sorted. CDR1 and CDR2 (germline): MNHEY, SVGAGI. The CDR3 runs to 14 residues. V lost 6 bases to trimming and J lost 2 bases; unmatched junction nucleotides: 4.

The rearrangement uses TRBV6-5 and TRBJ2-5; 9 bases are shared with TRBD1. Sequencing was performed on CD8+ T cells sorted from blood, taken at week 0. The receptor was isolated from a human donor with alopecia areata. The CDR3 protein is CASRSDRGQETQYF. The CDR3 nucleotides are TGTGCCAGCAGATCGGACAGGGGACAAGAGACCCAGTACTTC.